What follows are 28 T cell receptor beta chains derived from one specimen sequenced in a study of T cells expressing NK-cell markers. No DNA is given; TCRdb re-called the 5' RACE reads and lists each CDR3 protein once. This sample contains around 280,000 distinct CDR3 sequences. The material sequenced was blood T cells: a sorted CD56 or NKG2C T cell subset, CD4+ or CD8+ T cells, or bulk PBMC T cells (not recorded which). These TCRs come from a man between 18 and 29 years old in good health.

The chain is built from TRBV4-2 and TRBJ2-7. Germline V gene sequence: CDR1 LGHNA, CDR2 YNFKEQ. This CDR3 is built from 11 residues. CDR3 region: CASSQEGEQYF.

J is TRBJ2-1 and V is TRBV19; checking the TCRdb D call of TRBD2 is not possible without DNA. The germline gives CDR1 LNHDA, CDR2 SQIVND (reference sequence). The CDR3 has 18 amino acids. The CDR3 spells CASSPTSGRVGSYNEQFF.

The gene calls are TRBV18 and TRBJ1-5. The CDR3 runs 15 residues. The germline V gene encodes CDR1 KGHSH and CDR2 LQKENI. CDR3 amino acids: CASSPSTVSNQPQHF.

The V call is TRBV5-1, the J call TRBJ1-1; the TRBD1 assignment by TCRdb is unverifiable without DNA. Germline V lookup: CDR1 SGHRS, CDR2 YFSETQ. This CDR3 region has 15 residues. The CDR3 sequence is CASGPLSGGRTEAFF.

This CDR3 reads CASSYGTYYEQYF. V usage is TRBV6-5 and J usage is TRBJ2-7; no DNA is available, so the TRBD2 call from TCRdb remains unchecked. The CDR3 is 13 amino acids. Looked up from germline, CDR1 is MNHEY and CDR2 is SVGAGI.

The genes are TRBV2 and TRBJ2-3. The germline V gene encodes CDR1 SNHLY and CDR2 FYNNEI. The CDR3 has 13 amino acids. Here the CDR3 reads CASSGSSTDTQYF. Based on the CDR3 plus reference TRBV2 and TRBJ2-3, the full variable domain is EPEVTQTPSHQVTQMGQEVILRCVPISNHLYFYWYRQILGQKVEFLVSFYNNEISEKSEIFDDQFSVERPDGSNFTLKIRSTKLEDSAMYFCASSGSSTDTQYFGPGTRLTVL.

The chain has TRBV20-1 and TRBJ2-2; TCRdb reports TRBD1, a call that lacks DNA to check it against. The CDR3 sequence is 15 residues long. Germline CDR1 reads DFQATT; CDR2 reads SNEGSKA (reference sequence). The CDR3 is CSVSGVRGRTGELFF.

The CDR3 region is CSARPPSGAETQYF. The chain uses TRBV20-1 and TRBJ2-5; no DNA is available, so the TRBD2 call from TCRdb remains unchecked. The germline gives CDR1 DFQATT, CDR2 SNEGSKA (reference sequence). The CDR3 has 14 amino acids.

The chain carries TRBV6-2 or TRBV6-3 and TRBJ2-5. CDR1 and CDR2 from the germline V gene are MNHEY and SVGEGT. The CDR3 extends over 16 amino acids. CDR3 region: CASSYSPKGREETQYF.

The J gene is TRBJ2-1, the V gene TRBV29-1; TCRdb's D call of TRBD2 is untestable without DNA. Per germline, CDR1 SQVTM and CDR2 ANQGSEA. CDR3 size: 12 residues. CDR3 amino acids: CSVLGGPNEQFF.

The chain carries TRBV12-3 or TRBV12-4 and TRBJ2-1; the TCRdb D gene call, TRBD2, has no DNA to confirm it. The CDR3 runs to 15 residues. CDR3 region: CASSLSSGGDTEQFF.

The chain combines TRBV4-2 with TRBJ2-6; TCRdb selects TRBD2, and the lack of DNA leaves this call unchecked. The germline CDR1 and CDR2 sequences are LGHNA and YNFKEQ. The length of the CDR3 is 15 residues. CDR3 loop: CASSNGGLGANVLTF.

The genes are TRBV5-1 and TRBJ2-6; TCRdb's D gene call, TRBD1, goes unchecked for lack of DNA. This CDR3 region has 13 residues. CDR1 SGHRS and CDR2 YFSETQ come from the germline V gene. CDR3 region: CASFSPGANVLTF.

The chain links TRBV12-3 or TRBV12-4 to TRBJ1-5. The CDR3 sequence is 15 residues long. The CDR3 region is CASSQSVGVGQPQHF.

The chain is built from TRBV7-3 and TRBJ2-3; the D call of TRBD2 rests on TCRdb alone, since no DNA is present to check it. In germline, CDR1 is SGHTA, CDR2 FQGTGA. This CDR3 is 14 amino acids long. This chain's CDR3 is CASSLGPKGDTQYF.

V gene TRBV30 combines with J gene TRBJ2-6; TCRdb reports TRBD1, a call that lacks DNA to check it against. The length of the CDR3 is 15 residues. Germline V gene sequence: CDR1 GTSNPN, CDR2 SVGIG (reference sequence). The CDR3 spells CAWSVWGSGANVLIF.

The J gene is TRBJ2-3, the V gene TRBV29-1; no DNA is available, so the TRBD1 call from TCRdb remains unchecked. Germline CDR1 is SQVTM and CDR2 is ANQGSEA. CDR3 length: 14 residues. The CDR3 sequence: CSVTLGSNTDTQYF.

V gene TRBV29-1 combines with J gene TRBJ2-2; TCRdb lists TRBD1, though no DNA is available to test this call. From germline, CDR1 is SQVTM and CDR2 ANQGSEA. CDR3 length: 15 residues. CDR3 residues: CSVIGAPANTGELFF.

The chain couples TRBV7-9 to TRBJ2-5; TCRdb outputs TRBD1, but without DNA this stays unchecked. CDR1 and CDR2 from the germline V gene are SEHNR and FQNEAQ (reference sequence). The CDR3 contains 13 residues. This CDR3 is CASSPGAVETQYF.

The chain has TRBV4-1 and TRBJ1-2; TCRdb proposes TRBD1, but this gene call is untestable without DNA. CDR3 size: 14 residues. Germline V gene lookup returns CDR1 MGHRA and CDR2 YSYEKL. CDR3 sequence: CASSQPGHRGGYTF.

The chain combines TRBV20-1 with TRBJ2-7; TCRdb designates TRBD1, a call that cannot be tested without DNA. Per the germline V gene, CDR1 is DFQATT and CDR2 is SNEGSKA (reference sequence). The CDR3 totals 16 residues. The CDR3 loop reads CSATNGMGRISYEQYF.

The gene calls are TRBV10-3 and TRBJ1-1. CDR3 length: 11 amino acids. CDR1 ENHRY and CDR2 SYGVKD come from the germline V gene. The CDR3 here is CAISDRWGAFF.

This chain connects TRBV5-6 to TRBJ2-3; TCRdb's D call of TRBD2 is untestable without DNA. This CDR3 spans 20 amino acids. Germline CDR1 and CDR2: SGHDT and YYEEEE. CDR3: CASSFLVVLAGGRSTDTQYF.

The chain couples TRBV12-3 or TRBV12-4 to TRBJ1-2; TCRdb's D gene call, TRBD1, goes unchecked for lack of DNA. The CDR3 runs 15 residues. CDR3 residues: CASSALESGIDGYTF.

This chain links TRBV19 with TRBJ2-7; there is no DNA to check the TCRdb D call of TRBD1. The V gene's germline CDR1 is LNHDA and CDR2 SQIVND (reference sequence). This CDR3 is 15 amino acids long. CDR3 residues: CASSIKRGGAYEQYF.

This chain links TRBV5-1 with TRBJ2-3; TCRdb reports TRBD2, a call that lacks DNA to check it against. Germline values: CDR1 SGHRS, CDR2 YFSETQ. The CDR3 contains 17 residues. CDR3 protein: CASSREIVAGVTDTQYF. Full variable domain (remainder filled in from reference TRBV5-1 and TRBJ2-3): KAGVTQTPRYLIKTRGQQVTLSCSPISGHRSVSWYQQTPGQGLQFLFEYFSETQRNKGNFPGRFSGRQFSNSRSEMNVSTLELGDSALYLCASSREIVAGVTDTQYFGPGTRLTVL.

V usage is TRBV25-1 and J usage is TRBJ2-1. Germline V gene lookup returns CDR1 MGHDK and CDR2 SYGVNS. This CDR3 has 12 residues. CDR3 residues: CASSGGYGEQFF.

This rearrangement joins TRBV6-5 to TRBJ1-6; TCRdb calls TRBD1, which cannot be checked without DNA. Per germline, CDR1 MNHEY and CDR2 SVGAGI. There are 18 residues in the CDR3. CDR3 residues: CASSIRDPKSSYNSPLHF.